In its sample, the clone carrying this T cell receptor (beta chain) was seen a few times. Its target is not known. Data came from immunoSEQ multiplex PCR; TCRdb stores just in-frame clones and leaves some out. Here the sample spans fewer than 500 clones, about 20% being singletons. This specimen comes from a study of CD4 T cell repertoires in COVID-19. Study at large: Relabeled CFSE-low cells, IL-2-expanded for approximately eleven days, met spikes from other coronaviruses.

Germline V gene lookup returns CDR1 MNHEY and CDR2 SVGEGT. CDR3 length: 18 amino acids. Trimming removed 0 bases from V and 1 base from J; junction bases left unmatched: 9. General study findings and limits: Some SARS-CoV-2 clonotypes, between 7 and 25%, recurred in SARS-CoV and/or HKU1 cultures.

Antigen-reactive proliferating T cell lines came from CFSE-labeled cells given autologous monocytes and SARS-CoV-2 spike or nucleoprotein. Samples came from patients recovered from mild-to-severe COVID-19. The sample here was central memory CD4+ T cells, cultured in vitro, taken after recovery from COVID-19. This receptor was taken from a human donor who had COVID-19. This chain connects TRBV6-2 or TRBV6-3 to TRBJ2-7; 10 bases are a match to TRBD2. Here the CDR3 DNA reads TGTGCCAGCAGTTACTCGAGCCACGGGACTAGCGAGTCCTACGAGCAGTACTTC. Its translation is CASSYSSHGTSESYEQYF.